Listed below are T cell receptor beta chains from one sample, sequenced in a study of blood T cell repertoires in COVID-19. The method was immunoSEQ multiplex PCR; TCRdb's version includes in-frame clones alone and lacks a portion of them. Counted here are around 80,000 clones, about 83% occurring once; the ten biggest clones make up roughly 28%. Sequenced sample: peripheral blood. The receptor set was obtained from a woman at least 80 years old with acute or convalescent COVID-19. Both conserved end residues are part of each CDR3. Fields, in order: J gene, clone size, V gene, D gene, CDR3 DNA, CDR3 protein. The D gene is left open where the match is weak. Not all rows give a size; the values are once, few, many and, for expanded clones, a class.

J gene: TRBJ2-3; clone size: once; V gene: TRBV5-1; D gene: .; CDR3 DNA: TGCGCCAGCAGCCCTTTTATTGGCGGGACAGGCACAGATACGCAGTATTTT; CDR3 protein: CASSPFIGGTGTDTQYF
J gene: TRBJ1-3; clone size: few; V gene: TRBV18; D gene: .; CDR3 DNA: TGTGCCAGCTCACCAAGTCGGGGAACGTCTGGAAACACCATATATTTT; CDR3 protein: CASSPSRGTSGNTIYF
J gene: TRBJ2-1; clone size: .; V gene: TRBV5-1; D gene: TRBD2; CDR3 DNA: TGCGCCAGCAGCTTGGAAGGACTAGCCAATGAGCAGTTCTTC; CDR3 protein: CASSLEGLANEQFF
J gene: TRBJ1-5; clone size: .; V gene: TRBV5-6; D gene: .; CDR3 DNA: TGTGCCAGCAGCTTGCGAGCAGGGCTCAATCAGCCCCAGCATTTT; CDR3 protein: CASSLRAGLNQPQHF
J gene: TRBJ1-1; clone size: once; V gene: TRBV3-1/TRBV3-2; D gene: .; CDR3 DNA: TGTGCCAGCAGCTCCCGTACAGGGAACACTGAAGCTTTCTTT; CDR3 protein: CASSSRTGNTEAFF
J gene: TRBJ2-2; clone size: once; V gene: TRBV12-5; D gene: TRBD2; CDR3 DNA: TGTGCTAGTGCCCCTGGGGGAGGGGCCGGGGAGCTGTTTTTT; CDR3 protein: CASAPGGGAGELFF
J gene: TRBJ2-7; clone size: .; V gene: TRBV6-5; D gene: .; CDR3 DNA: TGTGCCAGCAGTTCCAGTGGTTCCTACGAGCAGTACTTC; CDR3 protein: CASSSSGSYEQYF
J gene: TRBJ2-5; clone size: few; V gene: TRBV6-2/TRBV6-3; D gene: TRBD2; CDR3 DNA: TGTGCCAGCAGTTCGGGACTAGCGGGAGGGCAAGAGACCCAGTACTTC; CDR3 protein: CASSSGLAGGQETQYF
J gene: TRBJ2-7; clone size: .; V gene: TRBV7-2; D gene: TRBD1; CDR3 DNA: TGTGCCAGCAGCTTAGCGCCGGGACAGGGATTCGAGCAGTACTTC; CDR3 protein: CASSLAPGQGFEQYF
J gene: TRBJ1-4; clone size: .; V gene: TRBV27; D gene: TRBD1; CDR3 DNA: TGTGCCAGCAGTTTAAACCAGGGGGCCAATGAAAAACTGTTTTTT; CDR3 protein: CASSLNQGANEKLFF
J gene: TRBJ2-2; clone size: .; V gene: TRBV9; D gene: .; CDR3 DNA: TGTGCCAGCAGCCCCCACCCCCGACAGGCCACCACCGGGGAGCTGTTTTTT; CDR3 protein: CASSPHPRQATTGELFF
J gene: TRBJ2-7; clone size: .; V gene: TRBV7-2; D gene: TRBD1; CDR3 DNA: TGTGCCAGCAGCTCTCAACAGGGGAGCTACGAGCAGTACTTC; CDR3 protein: CASSSQQGSYEQYF
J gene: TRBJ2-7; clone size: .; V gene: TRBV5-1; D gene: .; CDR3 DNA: TGCGCCAGCAGCTTGGAGGGGCGCGCTGAGCAGTACTTC; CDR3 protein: CASSLEGRAEQYF
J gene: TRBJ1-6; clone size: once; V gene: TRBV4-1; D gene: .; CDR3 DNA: TGCGCCAGCAGCCAAGAGGTGGAGGTTAACTATAATTCACCCCTCCACTTT; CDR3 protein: CASSQEVEVNYNSPLHF
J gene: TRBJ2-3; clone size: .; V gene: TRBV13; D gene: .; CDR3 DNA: TGTGCCAGCAGCTGGGGAGCTGTGAACACAGATACGCAGTATTTT; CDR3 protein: CASSWGAVNTDTQYF
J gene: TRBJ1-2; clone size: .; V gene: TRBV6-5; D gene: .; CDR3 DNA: TGTGCCAGCACCAAGGACAGTAACTATGGCTACACCTTC; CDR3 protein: CASTKDSNYGYTF
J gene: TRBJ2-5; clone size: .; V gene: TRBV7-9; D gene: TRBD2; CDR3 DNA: TGTGCCAGCAGCTTAGCGGCTAGCGGGAGTTCCCGGGAGACCCAGTACTTC; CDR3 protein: CASSLAASGSSRETQYF
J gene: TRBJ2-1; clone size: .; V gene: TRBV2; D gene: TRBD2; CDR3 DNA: TGTGCCAGCAGTGAGGGCGGGAGTCTCGATGAGCAGTTCTTC; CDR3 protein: CASSEGGSLDEQFF
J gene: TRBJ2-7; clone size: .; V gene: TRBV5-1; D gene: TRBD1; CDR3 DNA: TGCGCCAGCAGCTCGGACAGGGGTTGGGAGCAGTACTTC; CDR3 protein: CASSSDRGWEQYF
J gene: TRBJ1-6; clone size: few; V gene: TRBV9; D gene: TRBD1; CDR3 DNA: TGTGCCAGCAGCGTAGCCGGGGCAGGGGGCGTTGGTTCACCCCTCCACTTT; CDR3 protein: CASSVAGAGGVGSPLHF
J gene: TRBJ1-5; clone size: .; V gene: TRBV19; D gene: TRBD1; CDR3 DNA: TGTGCCAGTAGTTCCTCCGGGACAGGGGCTTCCAATCAGCCCCAGCATTTT; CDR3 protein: CASSSSGTGASNQPQHF
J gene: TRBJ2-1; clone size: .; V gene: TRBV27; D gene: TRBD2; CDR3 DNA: TGTGCCAGCAGTTCCCTCTTAGCGGGAGGGCCGCATGAGCAGTTCTTC; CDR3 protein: CASSSLLAGGPHEQFF
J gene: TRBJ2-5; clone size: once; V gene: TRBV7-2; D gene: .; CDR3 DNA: TGTGCCAGCAGCTCCGCGTTCGGGAGAGAGACCCAGTACTTC; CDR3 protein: CASSSAFGRETQYF
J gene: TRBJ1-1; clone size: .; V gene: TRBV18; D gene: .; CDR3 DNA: TGTGCCAGCTCACCACGACAAGGGGGCACTGAAGCTTTCTTT; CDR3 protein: CASSPRQGGTEAFF
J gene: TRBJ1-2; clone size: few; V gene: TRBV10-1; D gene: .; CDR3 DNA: TGCGCCAGCAGCACCGGACATTCCTCTGGCTACACCTTC; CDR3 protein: CASSTGHSSGYTF
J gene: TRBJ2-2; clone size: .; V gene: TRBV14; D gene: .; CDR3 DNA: TGTGCCAGCAGCTGGCGGGCCGCGAACACCGGGGAGCTGTTTTTT; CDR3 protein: CASSWRAANTGELFF
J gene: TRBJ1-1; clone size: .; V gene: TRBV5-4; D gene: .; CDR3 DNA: TGTGCCAGCAGCTTGCTACAGGGCAGTAGAGAAGAGACTGAAGCTTTCTTT; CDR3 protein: CASSLLQGSREETEAFF
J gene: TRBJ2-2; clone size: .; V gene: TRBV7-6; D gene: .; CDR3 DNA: TGTGCCAGCAGCCCCGGCGGGGGCGGACTCGTTAACACCGGGGAGCTGTTTTTT; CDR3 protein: CASSPGGGGLVNTGELFF
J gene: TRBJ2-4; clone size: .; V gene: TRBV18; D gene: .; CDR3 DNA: TGTGCCAGCTCACCAGACAATCTCATAGCCAAAAACATTCAGTACTTC; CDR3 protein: CASSPDNLIAKNIQYF
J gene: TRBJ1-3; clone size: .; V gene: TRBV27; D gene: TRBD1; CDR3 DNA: TGTGCCAGCAATTTCCGAGACCGGGACAGTGGAAACACCATATATTTT; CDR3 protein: CASNFRDRDSGNTIYF
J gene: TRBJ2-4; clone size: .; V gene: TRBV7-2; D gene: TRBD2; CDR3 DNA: TGTGCCAGCAGCTTACTAGCGGGCAAAAACATTCAGTACTTC; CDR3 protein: CASSLLAGKNIQYF
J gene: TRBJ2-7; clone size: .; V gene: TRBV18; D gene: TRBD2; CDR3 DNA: TGTGCCAGCTCAAAAGCGTCCCTAGCGGGAGCAAACGAGCAGTACTTC; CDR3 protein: CASSKASLAGANEQYF
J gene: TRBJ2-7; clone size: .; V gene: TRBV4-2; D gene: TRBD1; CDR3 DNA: TGTGCCAGCAGCCAAGAAAGGGAGACAGGGGATTGGTACTTC; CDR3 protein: CASSQERETGDWYF
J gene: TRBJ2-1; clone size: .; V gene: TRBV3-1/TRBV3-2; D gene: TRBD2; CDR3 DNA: TGTGCCAGCAGCCCTACCCGCGGAAGCGGGAGGTCGGATGAGCAGTTCTTC; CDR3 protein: CASSPTRGSGRSDEQFF
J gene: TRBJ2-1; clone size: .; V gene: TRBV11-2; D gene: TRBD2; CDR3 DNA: TGTGCCAGCAGCTTATTGACTAGCGCCAATGAGCAGTTCTTC; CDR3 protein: CASSLLTSANEQFF
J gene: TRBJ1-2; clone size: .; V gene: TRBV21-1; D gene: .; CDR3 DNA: TGTGCCAGCAGCACCAGGGCGGGCAGGGGGGTTTGTGGCTACACCTTC; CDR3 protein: CASSTRAGRGVCGYTF
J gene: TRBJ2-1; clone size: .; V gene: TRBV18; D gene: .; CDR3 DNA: TGTGCCAGCTCACCAGAGACAGGCTACAATGAGCAGTTCTTC; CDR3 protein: CASSPETGYNEQFF
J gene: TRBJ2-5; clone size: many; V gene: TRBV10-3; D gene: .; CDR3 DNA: TGTGCCATCAGTGAGCCGGACAGCCAAGAGACCCAGTACTTC; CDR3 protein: CAISEPDSQETQYF
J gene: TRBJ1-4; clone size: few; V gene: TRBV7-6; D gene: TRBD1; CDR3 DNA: TGTGCCAGCAGCTCGCGGGGGCAGGGGGCGACTGAAAAACTGTTTTTT; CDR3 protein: CASSSRGQGATEKLFF
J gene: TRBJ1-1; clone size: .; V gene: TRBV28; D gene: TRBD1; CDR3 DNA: TGTGCCAGCAGTTTAATCGGACAGGGGAACACTGAAGCTTTCTTT; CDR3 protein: CASSLIGQGNTEAFF
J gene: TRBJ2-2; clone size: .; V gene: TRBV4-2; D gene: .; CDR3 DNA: TGTGCCAGCAGCACACATCAGGGGAACCACGGGGAGCTGTTTTTT; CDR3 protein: CASSTHQGNHGELFF
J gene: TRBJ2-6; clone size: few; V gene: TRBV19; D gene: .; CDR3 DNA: TGTGCCAGTAGTATGCCAGGGGGGGTCCTGACTTTC; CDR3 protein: CASSMPGGVLTF
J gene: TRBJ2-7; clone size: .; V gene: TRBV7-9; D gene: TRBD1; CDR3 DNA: TGTGCCAGCAGCTTGAGACAGGGGCTAAGCTTCGGCGAGCAGTACTTC; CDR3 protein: CASSLRQGLSFGEQYF
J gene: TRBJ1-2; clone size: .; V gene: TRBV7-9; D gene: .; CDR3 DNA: TGTGCCAGCAGCCCCCGGGACACGCGTGGCTACACCTTC; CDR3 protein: CASSPRDTRGYTF
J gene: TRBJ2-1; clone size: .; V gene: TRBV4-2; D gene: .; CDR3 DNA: TGTGCCAGCAGCCAAGATAGGGGTAGTTCTGAGCAGTTCTTC; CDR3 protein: CASSQDRGSSEQFF
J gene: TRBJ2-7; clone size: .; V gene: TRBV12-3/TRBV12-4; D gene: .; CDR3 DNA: TGTGCCAGCAGTTTACTAGGCTACGAGCAGTACTTC; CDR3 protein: CASSLLGYEQYF
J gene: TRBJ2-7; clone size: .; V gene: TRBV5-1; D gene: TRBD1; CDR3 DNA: TGCGCCAGCAGCCCCCGGACAGGGTCGGTGGAGCAGTACTTC; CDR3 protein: CASSPRTGSVEQYF